Listed below are T cell receptor beta chains from one sample, sequenced in a study of T cell changes during pregnancy in multiple sclerosis. The protocol was immunoSEQ multiplex PCR, while the TCRdb copy is restricted to in-frame clones and leaves out a portion. The sample yields about 40,000 clones, 80% to 95% seen once. Sequences were derived from CD4+ T cells from peripheral blood mononuclear cells, sampled in the second trimester of pregnancy. The receptors originated from a female donor in good health, enrolled as a control in a pregnancy study. The CDR3 runs from the conserved cysteine through the conserved F or W. Fields, in order: J gene, clone size, D gene, V gene, CDR3 protein, CDR3 DNA. D genes are given only for firm matches. Size is stated for part of the rows, as once, few or many counts, or as a class when the clone is expanded.

J: TRBJ2-7
size: .
D: TRBD2
V: TRBV28
CDR3: CATRDLAGVRLYEQYF
DNA: TGTGCCACCCGAGACCTAGCGGGAGTTCGCCTATACGAGCAGTACTTC

J: TRBJ1-2
size: .
D: .
V: TRBV4-1
CDR3: CASSPGQTYGYTF
DNA: TGCGCCAGCAGCCCCGGACAGACCTATGGCTACACCTTC

J: TRBJ1-5
size: .
D: .
V: TRBV30
CDR3: CAWSRRGSSNQPQHF
DNA: TGTGCCTGGAGTAGAAGGGGTTCGAGCAATCAGCCCCAGCATTTT

J: TRBJ1-5
size: .
D: .
V: TRBV19
CDR3: CASSGQGYQPQHF
DNA: TGTGCCAGTAGTGGGCAGGGCTATCAGCCCCAGCATTTT

J: TRBJ2-1
size: .
D: TRBD2
V: TRBV6-5
CDR3: CASSRGTRNEQFF
DNA: TGTGCCAGCAGTCGCGGGACTAGGAATGAGCAGTTCTTC

J: TRBJ2-1
size: .
D: .
V: TRBV2
CDR3: CASYRGSSYNEQFF
DNA: TGTGCCAGCTACCGGGGAAGCTCCTACAATGAGCAGTTCTTC

J: TRBJ2-7
size: .
D: TRBD2
V: TRBV19
CDR3: CASSPLTSGRYEQYF
DNA: TGTGCCAGTAGTCCTCTGACTAGCGGCCGCTACGAGCAGTACTTC

J: TRBJ2-5
size: .
D: .
V: TRBV10-3
CDR3: CAISGEAGGGETQYF
DNA: TGTGCCATCAGTGGGGAAGCTGGAGGAGGCGAGACCCAGTACTTC

J: TRBJ2-1
size: .
D: TRBD2
V: TRBV23-1
CDR3: CASSHTGSGIGDNEQFF
DNA: TGCGCCAGCAGTCATACCGGGAGCGGGATTGGGGACAATGAGCAGTTCTTC

J: TRBJ1-2
size: .
D: .
V: TRBV10-3
CDR3: CATSSRYEDYGYTF
DNA: TGTGCCACCAGTTCCCGGTACGAGGACTATGGCTACACCTTC

J: TRBJ2-1
size: .
D: TRBD2
V: TRBV10-3
CDR3: CAIKETSVNEQFF
DNA: TGTGCCATCAAGGAGACTAGCGTCAATGAGCAGTTCTTC

J: TRBJ1-2
size: .
D: .
V: TRBV2
CDR3: CASSEAGARYGYTF
DNA: TGTGCCAGCAGTGAAGCGGGGGCCCGCTATGGCTACACCTTC

J: TRBJ2-1
size: .
D: .
V: TRBV14
CDR3: CASSLTRLVGSYNEQFF
DNA: TGTGCCAGCAGCCTTACCCGTCTAGTAGGCTCCTACAATGAGCAGTTCTTC

J: TRBJ2-3
size: .
D: TRBD2
V: TRBV5-1
CDR3: CASSFDGRPDTQYF
DNA: TGCGCCAGCAGCTTTGACGGGAGGCCAGATACGCAGTATTTT

J: TRBJ1-2
size: .
D: .
V: TRBV5-4
CDR3: CASSLTGYYGYTF
DNA: TGTGCCAGCAGCTTAACCGGGTACTATGGCTACACCTTC

J: TRBJ2-6
size: once
D: TRBD2
V: TRBV7-3
CDR3: CASSLRAGGPAGANVLTF
DNA: TGTGCCAGCAGCTTACGAGCGGGGGGGCCTGCTGGGGCCAACGTCCTGACTTTC

J: TRBJ1-6
size: .
D: TRBD1
V: TRBV2
CDR3: CASTDLQGNSPLHF
DNA: TGTGCCAGCACCGACTTACAGGGGAATTCACCCCTCCACTTT

J: TRBJ2-7
size: .
D: .
V: TRBV27
CDR3: CASSPRQFAYEQYF
DNA: TGTGCCAGCAGTCCCAGGCAATTTGCCTACGAGCAGTACTTC

J: TRBJ2-3
size: .
D: .
V: TRBV28
CDR3: CASSFDRRTTDTQYF
DNA: TGTGCCAGCAGTTTCGACAGGCGAACCACAGATACGCAGTATTTT

J: TRBJ2-3
size: .
D: TRBD2
V: TRBV25-1
CDR3: CASSYLGGNTDTQYF
DNA: TGTGCCAGCAGTTACTTGGGGGGGAACACAGATACGCAGTATTTT

J: TRBJ2-3
size: .
D: .
V: TRBV5-1
CDR3: CASSLGLNTQYF
DNA: TGCGCCAGCAGCTTGGGTTTAAATACGCAGTATTTT

J: TRBJ1-2
size: .
D: .
V: TRBV21-1
CDR3: CASSKSGGPYGYTF
DNA: TGTGCCAGCAGCAAGTCGGGGGGACCTTATGGCTACACCTTC

J: TRBJ2-7
size: .
D: .
V: TRBV19
CDR3: CASSMAAGQSYEQYF
DNA: TGTGCCAGTAGTATGGCCGCGGGACAGAGCTACGAGCAGTACTTC

J: TRBJ2-3
size: .
D: TRBD2
V: TRBV15
CDR3: CATSRDLEAGSSTDTQYF
DNA: TGTGCCACCAGCAGAGATCTAGAAGCGGGAAGTAGCACAGATACGCAGTATTTT

J: TRBJ2-2
size: .
D: TRBD2
V: TRBV5-4
CDR3: CASSFGLAGMTGELFF
DNA: TGTGCCAGCAGCTTCGGACTAGCGGGGATGACCGGGGAGCTGTTTTTT